The 2 T cell receptor beta chains presented below share a single source sample, sequenced in a study of blood T cell repertoires in COVID-19. Clones were read by immunoSEQ multiplex PCR, and TCRdb kept only the in-frame ones, dropping some. The sample shows 210,000 or so clones, around 75% of them seen only once. Sequenced input: peripheral blood. The receptor set was obtained from a human donor in a cohort sampled during active COVID-19.

The V and J genes are TRBV6-4 and TRBJ1-1; D ambiguous. The CDR3 is made up of 13 amino acids. Trimming shortened V by 4 bases and J by 1 base, and 7 bases separated the two germline ends. CDR1 MRHNA and CDR2 SNTAGT come from the germline V gene. CDR3 residues: CASSVTKNTEAFF. CDR3 bases: TGTGCCAGCAGTGTTACAAAGAACACTGAAGCTTTCTTT.

The chain joins TRBV6-6 to TRBJ1-2; 8 positions match TRBD1. V dropped 4 bases and J dropped 2; count of bases not matched to a gene: 9. The CDR3 covers 16 residues. In germline, CDR1 is MNHNY, CDR2 SVGAGI (reference sequence). The CDR3 coding sequence is TGTGCCAGCAGTTTTGGGACAGGCCCTTTCAACTATGGCTACACCTTC. Translating it yields CASSFGTGPFNYGYTF.